The 21 T cell receptor beta chains below were found in one sample sequenced in a study of T cell repertoires in cytomegalovirus infection. These receptors have no known antigen. TCRdb re-derived calls from the reads in MiXCR, one entry per CDR3 protein. The sample has about half a million distinct CDR3 sequences, more than 30% seen once. The sample was cultured PBMCs, taken from culture after CMV antigen stimulation. These receptors originate from a human donor in good health (CMV status not recorded). Some clones in this sample may be carry-over from other donors' samples.

V and J are TRBV12-3 or TRBV12-4 and TRBJ2-7; D might be TRBD1 (6 bases). This CDR3 region has 14 residues. With 2 bases removed from V and 3 bases from J, the gap between germline ends came to 11 bases. CDR3 in amino acids: CASSLRQGFYEQYF. CDR3 sequence (DNA): TGTGCCAGCAGTTTAAGGCAGGGGTTCTACGAGCAGTACTTC.

This clonotype appeared a few times. The chain recombines TRBV4-1 with TRBJ1-2, with TRBD1 matching 8 bases. V was clipped by 3 bases and J by 5 bases; unmatched bases: 11. Germline lookup yields CDR1 MGHRA and CDR2 YSYEKL. This CDR3 region has 16 residues. The CDR3: CASSQTSAGGEYGYTF. CDR3 DNA: TGCGCCAGCAGCCAGACATCGGCAGGGGGCGAGTATGGCTACACCTTC.

The V call is TRBV7-8, the J call TRBJ2-7; perhaps TRBD2 as D (6 bases). Germline CDR1 and CDR2: SGHVS and FQNEAQ. The CDR3 extends over 15 amino acids. V was shortened by 1 base and J by 6 bases, with 16 bases between the two germline ends. Here the CDR3 DNA reads TGTGCCAGCAGCTTAGTTCGGGGAGGAGGTCTCGAGCAGTACTTC. Translated, it gives CASSLVRGGGLEQYF.

The rearrangement links TRBV6-2 or TRBV6-3 to TRBJ2-1; D is unclear. Trimming removed 7 bases at V and 6 bases at J, with 16 bases between. The CDR3 consists of 14 residues. Germline CDR1 is MNHEY and CDR2 is SVGEGT. The CDR3 spells CASTILPPFNEQFF. The CDR3 region has the DNA TGTGCCAGCACTATATTACCCCCTTTCAATGAGCAGTTCTTC.

Only one count was recorded for this clonotype. V gene TRBV10-3 combines with J gene TRBJ1-5; D uncertain. Between the trimmed V and J ends, which lost 0 bases and 2 bases, there was a span of 5 bases. This CDR3 has 14 residues. CDR1 ENHRY and CDR2 SYGVKD come from the germline V gene. The CDR3 sequence: CAISESRGNQPQHF. CDR3 sequence (DNA): TGTGCCATCAGTGAGTCCCGGGGCAATCAGCCCCAGCATTTT.

V is TRBV9 and J is TRBJ1-3; D call uncertain. The CDR3 runs 15 residues. V lost 3 bases and J lost 0, with 10 bases in between. Per the germline V gene, CDR1 is SGDLS and CDR2 is YYNGEE. The CDR3 bases are TGTGCCAGCAGCGAAGGATTCAGCTCTGGAAACACCATATATTTT. This sequence encodes CASSEGFSSGNTIYF.

This clonotype was seen a few times. This chain connects TRBV7-6 to TRBJ2-7; 11 nucleotides match TRBD1. Germline CDR1 reads SGHVS; CDR2 reads FNYEAQ. The CDR3 extends over 15 amino acids. After removal of 3 bases from V and 4 bases from J, the junction contained 5 bases not matched to a gene. For the CDR3, the DNA is TGTGCCAGCAGCTTGCCGGGACAGGGGGATTACGAGCAGTACTTC. Translation gives CASSLPGQGDYEQYF.

This clonotype was observed a handful of times. The chain joins TRBV4-2 to TRBJ2-2; the D call may be TRBD1 or TRBD2 (5 bases each). Trimming left V 1 base short and J 1 base short, with 16 bases between. This CDR3 has 18 amino acids. Germline CDR1 and CDR2: LGHNA and YNFKEQ. CDR3: CASSQVGLGAVNTGELFF. CDR3 coding DNA: TGTGCCAGCAGCCAAGTGGGTCTCGGGGCGGTGAACACCGGGGAGCTGTTTTTT.

This rearrangement joins TRBV6-2 or TRBV6-3 to TRBJ2-7; perhaps TRBD2 as D (5 bases). The CDR3 loop spans 13 amino acids. V lost 0 bases and J 5 bases, leaving 8 bases between the germline ends. Germline V gene lookup returns CDR1 MNHEY and CDR2 SVGEGT. CDR3 sequence reads: CASSYSTGNEQYV. CDR3 bases: TGTGCCAGCAGTTACTCGACGGGGAACGAGCAGTACGTC.

The V call is TRBV12-3 or TRBV12-4, the J call TRBJ2-5, with 7 nucleotides matching TRBD2. V shed 7 bases, J shed 2 bases, and the junction held 4 bases outside the gene matches. This CDR3 has 13 residues. CDR3 DNA: TGTGCCAGCACCATGGGGGGGCAAGAGACCCAGTACTTC. The encoded protein is CASTMGGQETQYF.

This clonotype was seen once. This chain links TRBV12-3 or TRBV12-4 with TRBJ1-5; D is ambiguous. V was cut by 5 bases and J by 4 bases, with 6 bases left in between. There are 12 residues in the CDR3. The CDR3 sequence: CASSMQNQPQHF. DNA for the CDR3: TGTGCCAGCAGTATGCAAAATCAGCCCCAGCATTTT.

The chain carries TRBV6-1 and TRBJ1-5; D is possibly TRBD1 (5 bases). From germline, CDR1 is MNHNS and CDR2 SASEGT. CDR3 length: 15 amino acids. With 4 bases removed from V and 1 base from J, the gap between germline ends came to 11 bases. Written as DNA, the CDR3 is TGTGCCAGCAGTGTAGACAGTTGGAGCAATCAGCCCCAGCATTTT. Residues: CASSVDSWSNQPQHF.

This clonotype appeared a few times. This sequence joins TRBV6-1 and TRBJ2-6; 8 bases match TRBD2. V gave up 5 bases and J gave up 1 base; unmatched junction bases: 7. This CDR3 region has 17 residues. Looked up from germline, CDR1 is MNHNS and CDR2 is SASEGT. The CDR3 bases are TGTGCCAGCAGTCCGGGACTAGGGCCATCTGGGGCCAACGTCCTGACTTTC. It encodes CASSPGLGPSGANVLTF.

This clonotype was seen only a few times. The CDR3 loop is CASSLTGRGETQYF. The DNA for the CDR3 is TGTGCCAGCAGCTTAACGGGCAGGGGTGAGACCCAGTACTTC. This chain joins TRBV7-3 and TRBJ2-5; possibly TRBD1 for D (6 bases). This CDR3 comprises 14 residues. The germline CDR1 and CDR2 sequences are SGHTA and FQGTGA. The V gene lost 0 bases and the J gene lost 5 bases, with 10 bases spanning the gap.

The chain has TRBV28 and TRBJ1-1, with D hard to call. Germline V lookup: CDR1 MDHEN, CDR2 SYDVKM. The V gene lost 4 bases and the J gene lost 9 bases, with 12 bases spanning the gap. The CDR3 has 12 amino acids. The CDR3 DNA reads TGTGCCAGCAGTTCGGATGATCGAAAAGCTTTCTTT. Translating gives CASSSDDRKAFF.

This clonotype was recorded many times. The CDR3 region has the DNA TGTGCCAGCAGCTTAAAAATGGGACTAGCGGGAGGGCCCAGAGAGACCCAGTACTTC. Its translation: CASSLKMGLAGGPRETQYF. This chain links TRBV7-2 with TRBJ2-5; 16 bases line up with TRBD2. Germline CDR1 reads SGHTA; CDR2 reads FQGNSA. The CDR3 length is 19 residues. The junction had 10 bases not matched to a gene; V was cut back by 2 bases and J by 4 bases.

The V gene is TRBV2, the J gene TRBJ2-1; D is possibly TRBD2 (6 bases). This CDR3 contains 12 residues. Deletions cut 5 bases from V and 9 bases from J, with 11 bases between. Looked up from germline, CDR1 is SNHLY and CDR2 is FYNNEI. DNA for the CDR3: TGTGCCAGCAGTCAAGTTAGCGGTGAGCAGTTCTTC. Translated, it gives CASSQVSGEQFF.

The chain employs TRBV3-1 and TRBJ2-5; D remains ambiguous. CDR1 and CDR2 (germline): LGHDT, YNNKEL (reference sequence). The CDR3 loop spans 13 amino acids. Trimming took 7 bases from V and 0 from J, leaving 9 bases between them. CDR3 sequence reads: CASKPSYQETQYF. The CDR3 DNA is TGTGCCAGCAAACCCTCGTACCAAGAGACCCAGTACTTC.

The chain is built from TRBV12-3 or TRBV12-4 and TRBJ1-1, with D uncertain. CDR3 length: 12 residues. Trimming shortened V by 6 bases and J by 4 bases, and 9 bases separated the two germline ends. The CDR3 bases are TGTGCCAGCAGCTTATGGGGCACTGAAGCTTTCTTT. This translates into CASSLWGTEAFF.

This clonotype occurred many times. V gene TRBV7-2 combines with J gene TRBJ2-2, with D unclear. Germline lookup yields CDR1 SGHTA and CDR2 FQGNSA. This CDR3 spans 13 amino acids. Trimming took off 5 bases at V and 4 bases at J, with 8 bases between the two ends. The CDR3 DNA follows: TGTGCCAGCAGCAAAGCTGGCACCGGGGAGCTGTTTTTT. Its translation is CASSKAGTGELFF.

This clonotype appeared many times. The V call is TRBV11-1, the J call TRBJ2-7; possible D gene TRBD1, 5 bases. This CDR3 contains 12 residues. Trimming left V 5 bases short and J 3 bases short, with 8 bases between. Germline V gene lookup returns CDR1 SGHAT and CDR2 FQDESV (reference sequence). CDR3 DNA sequence: TGTGCCAGCAGCACGACAGTCTACGAGCAGTACTTC. Protein product: CASSTTVYEQYF.